The 27 T cell receptor beta chains below were found in one sample sequenced in a study of regulatory T cells in long-lasting Graves disease. Time point in this sample: persistent/refractory GD, antithyroid drugs over 5 years with positive TRAb. TCR sequences were obtained from RNA taken from PBMCs. In building TCR beta libraries, iRepertoire HTBI primers were used together with Arm-PCR of CDR3 regions. From the multiplex PCR reads, TCRdb called clonotypes with MiXCR, one entry per CDR3 protein. The repertoire holds a few hundred thousand distinct CDR3 sequences, with approximately 25% as singletons. This sample comprised peripheral blood mononuclear cells (PBMCs), obtained when the disease was refractory, from a patient treated with antithyroid drugs. These receptors originate from a woman aged 35 to 49 with Graves disease.

V usage is TRBV6-5 and J usage is TRBJ2-3, with a weak D call TRBD2 (5 bases). V dropped 1 base and J dropped 6 bases, with 11 bases sitting between them. This CDR3 contains 14 residues. The V gene's germline CDR1 is MNHEY and CDR2 SVGAGI. The CDR3 protein is CASSYLNPGDTQYF. CDR3 bases: TGTGCCAGCAGTTACTTGAACCCGGGGGATACGCAGTATTTT.

This clonotype has only a few counts. The chain combines TRBV7-8 with TRBJ2-2; D may be TRBD2 (6 bases). V lost 2 bases, J lost 2 bases, and 9 bases lay in between. The V gene's germline CDR1 is SGHVS and CDR2 FQNEAQ. The length of the CDR3 is 15 residues. This CDR3 is CASSLMGGNTGELFF. DNA for the CDR3: TGTGCCAGCAGCTTAATGGGAGGCAACACCGGGGAGCTGTTTTTT. Supplemented by reference TRBV7-8 and TRBJ2-2, the full variable domain reads GAGVSQSPRYKVAKRGQDVALRCDPISGHVSLFWYQQALGQGPEFLTYFQNEAQLDKSGLPSDRFFAERPEGSVSTLKIQRTQQEDSAVYLCASSLMGGNTGELFFGEGSRLTVL.

This clonotype was detected ten times or more. The J gene is TRBJ2-7, the V gene TRBV20-1, with D perhaps TRBD1 (5 bases). Trimming left V 1 base short and J 2 bases short, with 6 bases between. The germline V gene has CDR1 DFQATT and CDR2 SNEGSKA (reference sequence). This CDR3 comprises 12 residues. The CDR3 DNA reads TGCAGTGCTAGAGCAGGGACCTACGAGCAGTACTTC. Translating it yields CSARAGTYEQYF.

This clonotype has only a few counts. J is TRBJ2-1 and V is TRBV7-3, with D possibly matching TRBD1 (5 bases). The length of the CDR3 is 15 residues. Germline V CDR1 and CDR2: SGHTA, FQGTGA. Between the trimmed V and J ends, which lost 1 base and 5 bases, there was a span of 12 bases. The CDR3 here is CASSLNPGIHNEQFF. The CDR3 DNA follows: TGTGCCAGCAGCTTAAACCCAGGGATCCACAATGAGCAGTTCTTC.

This clonotype occurred a few times. The V and J genes are TRBV29-1 and TRBJ2-7; unclear D gene. The CDR3 is 10 amino acids. Trimming removed 4 bases from V and 7 bases from J, with 8 bases in between. Germline values: CDR1 SQVTM, CDR2 ANQGSEA. In nucleotides, the CDR3 is TGCAGCGTTGTGACGGGTGAGCAGTACTTC. It encodes CSVVTGEQYF.

CDR3 sequence (DNA): TGTGCCAGCAGCTCGCGAACTAGCGGGAGTGGTGGGGATGAGCAGTTCTTC. This codes for CASSSRTSGSGGDEQFF. The rearrangement joins TRBV7-2 to TRBJ2-1; 11 bases agree with TRBD2. J lost 8 bases, V lost 4 bases, and 13 bases had no gene match. Germline V lookup: CDR1 SGHTA, CDR2 FQGNSA. The CDR3 loop spans 17 amino acids.

At least ten counts were recorded for this clonotype. The V and J genes are TRBV5-1 and TRBJ1-2; D may be TRBD1 (5 bases). The germline V and J ends were trimmed by 2 bases and 3 bases, with 8 bases remaining between them. The CDR3 spans 13 residues. Germline V gene lookup returns CDR1 SGHRS and CDR2 YFSETQ. The CDR3 reads CASSFQTDYGYTF. CDR3 DNA: TGCGCCAGCAGCTTCCAGACAGACTATGGCTACACCTTC.

V and J are TRBV28 and TRBJ1-5; 9 bases match TRBD1. The V segment lost 7 bases and the J segment 4 bases; nucleotides outside the gene matches: 8. The length of the CDR3 is 15 residues. Looked up from germline, CDR1 is MDHEN and CDR2 is SYDVKM. The CDR3 nucleotides are TGTGCCAGCAAGCCCGGGACAGGGATAAATCAGCCCCAGCATTTT. It translates to CASKPGTGINQPQHF.

The chain combines TRBV6-1 with TRBJ1-2; D is possibly TRBD1 (5 bases). The germline CDR1 and CDR2 sequences are MNHNS and SASEGT. The CDR3 totals 13 residues. The ends were cut back, 3 bases at V and 7 bases at J, with 12 bases in the middle. The CDR3 loop reads CASSEGRGVGYTF. The CDR3 coding sequence is TGTGCCAGCAGTGAGGGTCGGGGCGTTGGCTACACCTTC.

This clonotype appeared a few times. A much larger clone differs from this one at a single base, so this may be a read error. CDR3 coding DNA: TGTGCCAGCGGTTCAACGACTTTGGGACTTCGGCGAAAACTGTTTTTT. Its translation: CASGSTTLGLRRKLFF. This rearrangement joins TRBV28 to TRBJ1-4, with D possibly TRBD1 on 5 matching bases. Looked up from germline, CDR1 is MDHEN and CDR2 is SYDVKM. The CDR3 covers 16 residues. Deletions cut 8 bases from V and 10 bases from J, with 26 bases between.

This clonotype has at least ten counts. V is TRBV28 and J is TRBJ2-5; D may be TRBD1 (5 bases). The V end lost 6 bases, the J end lost 5 bases, and 19 bases lay between the germline ends. The CDR3 contains 15 residues. The germline gives CDR1 MDHEN, CDR2 SYDVKM. The CDR3 coding sequence is TGTGCCAGCAGCCCTTATATTCAGGGTGGGGAGACCCAGTACTTC. Residues: CASSPYIQGGETQYF.

In this sample, this clonotype turned up many times. The rearrangement links TRBV27 to TRBJ2-5, with TRBD2 as a possible D gene (7 bases). CDR1 is MNHEY and CDR2 is SMNVEV in the germline V gene (reference sequence). V was shortened by 1 base and J by 5 bases, with 14 bases between the two germline ends. This CDR3 is built from 15 residues. The CDR3 DNA is TGTGCCAGCAGTTTATGGGGGGGGCCAGGGGAGACCCAGTACTTC. Translated, it gives CASSLWGGPGETQYF.

This clonotype was found many times. The chain carries TRBV28 and TRBJ2-2, with D tentatively TRBD1 (6 bases). This CDR3 region has 17 residues. Germline V gene data show CDR1 as MDHEN and CDR2 as SYDVKM. V lost 8 bases to trimming and J lost 0 bases, with 19 bases between them. CDR3 DNA sequence: TGTGCCAGCTCGTCTGGGGGCGTTTTCGCGAACACCGGGGAGCTGTTTTTT. Encoded protein: CASSSGGVFANTGELFF.

This clonotype has a handful of counts. The gene calls are TRBV28 and TRBJ1-5, with TRBD1 as a possible D gene (5 bases). V was shortened by 2 bases and J by 3 bases, with 14 bases between the two germline ends. The length of the CDR3 is 16 residues. CDR1 and CDR2 from the germline V gene are MDHEN and SYDVKM. CDR3 DNA sequence: TGTGCCAGCAGTTTAATCGCAGGGAGTAACAATCAGCCCCAGCATTTT. Its protein product is CASSLIAGSNNQPQHF.

This clonotype was observed a few times. The chain is built from TRBV7-2 and TRBJ1-2; a possible D gene is TRBD1 (6 bases). Deletions cut 5 bases from V and 8 bases from J, with 12 bases between. Per the germline V gene, CDR1 is SGHTA and CDR2 is FQGNSA. The CDR3 has 12 amino acids. The CDR3 region is CASSVQGGGYTF. The CDR3 nucleotides read TGTGCCAGCAGCGTACAGGGTGGCGGCTACACCTTC.

This clonotype showed up many times. V usage is TRBV28 and J usage is TRBJ1-2; D remains ambiguous. The V gene's germline CDR1 is MDHEN and CDR2 SYDVKM. Trimming left V 6 bases short and J 5 bases short, with 16 bases between. The CDR3 length is 14 residues. The CDR3 here is CASSPGPHSYGYTF. CDR3 coding DNA: TGTGCCAGCAGCCCTGGGCCTCACTCTTATGGCTACACCTTC.

This clonotype has more than one count but fewer than ten. The rearrangement joins TRBV6-5 to TRBJ1-5; TRBD1 matches at 11 bases. The V gene end was trimmed by 4 bases and the J gene end by 4 bases; junction bases not matched to a gene: 6. The CDR3 contains 16 residues. Germline CDR1 MNHEY, CDR2 SVGAGI. CDR3 in DNA: TGTGCCAGCAGTTCCTCGGGACAGGGGGATAATCAGCCCCAGCATTTT. Translated: CASSSSGQGDNQPQHF.

The chain uses TRBV20-1 and TRBJ2-6; D unclear. The CDR3 has 17 residues. Germline V gene lookup returns CDR1 DFQATT and CDR2 SNEGSKA (reference sequence). V gave up 0 bases and J gave up 4 bases, with 16 bases separating them. CDR3 loop: CSARDLVGILGANVLTF. The CDR3 DNA is TGCAGTGCTAGAGATCTTGTTGGTATTCTAGGGGCCAACGTCCTGACTTTC.

This clonotype appeared many times. This chain connects TRBV15 to TRBJ2-6; 7 bases agree with TRBD1. The germline gives CDR1 LNHNV, CDR2 YYDKDF (reference sequence). CDR3 length equals 15 residues. Germline trimming cut 4 bases from V and 2 bases from J; bases unmatched to any gene: 2. CDR3 residues: CATSTDRAGANVLTF. The CDR3 region has the DNA TGTGCCACCAGCACAGACAGGGCTGGGGCCAACGTCCTGACTTTC.

This chain connects TRBV7-9 to TRBJ2-2, with 10 bases lining up with TRBD1. With 5 bases clipped from V and 8 bases from J, the junction kept 5 bases outside the gene matches. CDR3 length equals 14 residues. The germline gives CDR1 SEHNR, CDR2 FQNEAQ (reference sequence). The chain's CDR3 is CASSRQGANGELFF. The CDR3 coding sequence is TGTGCCAGCAGCCGACAGGGGGCAAATGGGGAGCTGTTTTTT.

The chain combines TRBV5-1 with TRBJ1-1; 8 bases are a match to TRBD1. The CDR3 sequence is 16 residues long. V shed 2 bases, J shed 2 bases, and the junction held 8 bases outside the gene matches. The germline V gene encodes CDR1 SGHRS and CDR2 YFSETQ. As DNA, the CDR3 is TGCGCCAGCAGCTTCCCTAGGGGACAGGATAACACTGAAGCTTTCTTT. Residues: CASSFPRGQDNTEAFF. Full variable domain (rest looked up from reference TRBV5-1 and TRBJ1-1): KAGVTQTPRYLIKTRGQQVTLSCSPISGHRSVSWYQQTPGQGLQFLFEYFSETQRNKGNFPGRFSGRQFSNSRSEMNVSTLELGDSALYLCASSFPRGQDNTEAFFGQGTRLTVV.

The V call is TRBV5-1, the J call TRBJ1-2; weak D call: TRBD1 (6 bases). Trimming shortened V by 4 bases and J by 5 bases, and 18 bases separated the two germline ends. Germline loops: CDR1 SGHRS, CDR2 YFSETQ. The CDR3 runs 15 residues. The CDR3: CASSEQGKILYGYTF. In DNA form, the CDR3 reads TGCGCCAGCAGCGAACAGGGAAAAATACTATATGGCTACACCTTC.

This clonotype was seen more than once but under ten times. This may come from a read error, since a much larger clone is one base off. Here the CDR3 DNA reads TGTGCCAGCAGATCGATGTACCAAGAGACCCAGTACTTC. Its translation is CASRSMYQETQYF. V and J are TRBV28 and TRBJ2-5, with D unresolved. Germline CDR1 MDHEN, CDR2 SYDVKM. The CDR3 is 13 residues long. V was clipped by 6 bases and J by 0 bases, with 8 bases between them.

This clonotype was observed many times. This chain links TRBV29-1 with TRBJ2-7; tentatively, D is TRBD1 (6 bases). There are 13 residues in the CDR3. Trimming stripped 6 bases from V and 6 bases from J, with 18 bases between. CDR1 is SQVTM and CDR2 is ANQGSEA in the germline V gene. In DNA form, the CDR3 reads TGCAGCGTGGGTCTTTCAGGGGCCCTCGAGCAGTACTTC. Amino acid sequence: CSVGLSGALEQYF.

In this sample, this clonotype turned up many times. This sequence joins TRBV24-1 and TRBJ2-2; D might be TRBD2 (5 bases). Germline CDR1 is KGHDR and CDR2 is SFDVKD. Trimming removed 5 bases from V and 0 bases from J, with 12 bases in between. CDR3 length equals 16 residues. The CDR3 region has the DNA TGTGCCACCAGTGGGCGCGGGCGAGCGAACACCGGGGAGCTGTTTTTT. Protein: CATSGRGRANTGELFF.

This clonotype was recorded a few times. The rearrangement links TRBV6-1 to TRBJ2-4, with D hard to call. The CDR3 is made up of 13 amino acids. Deletions cut 6 bases from V and 9 bases from J, with 15 bases between. CDR1 MNHNS and CDR2 SASEGT come from the germline V gene. The CDR3 nucleotides read TGTGCCAGCAGGGCGGAGACTTTAGGCATTCAGTACTTC. It encodes CASRAETLGIQYF.

The chain employs TRBV11-2 and TRBJ2-7, with 11 bases aligning to TRBD2. The CDR3 contains 14 residues. Germline loops: CDR1 SGHAT, CDR2 FQNNGV. Trimming removed 4 bases from V and 6 bases from J; junction bases left unmatched: 5. DNA of the CDR3: TGTGCCAGCAGCTATGGGACTAGCGGTATCGAGCAGTACTTC. Translating gives CASSYGTSGIEQYF.